This passage covers 20 T cell receptor beta chains from one sample sequenced in a study of blood T cell repertoires in COVID-19. Some clones are missing from TCRdb's copy, which holds only in-frame ones; the method was immunoSEQ multiplex PCR. The repertoire holds some 490,000 clones, with roughly nine tenths as singletons. Sequenced sample: PBMCs or T cells enriched from blood (not recorded which). All receptors come from a woman aged 60-75 years who had recovered from COVID-19.

The rearrangement uses TRBV2 and TRBJ1-1; 10 bases align to TRBD1. The CDR3 spans 15 residues. CDR1 SNHLY and CDR2 FYNNEI come from the germline V gene. V shed 8 bases and J 3 bases; nucleotides not matched to a gene: 9. DNA of the CDR3: TGTGCCAGCGCAAGACAGGGGGCTGGGGACACTGAAGCTTTCTTT. This gives the protein CASARQGAGDTEAFF.

This clone has only one observation. V usage is TRBV6-4 and J usage is TRBJ2-1; D uncertain. Trimming took 5 bases from V and 3 from J, leaving 14 bases between them. This CDR3 region has 15 residues. CDR1 and CDR2 (germline): MRHNA, SNTAGT. The CDR3 DNA follows: TGTGCCAGCAGTCCCCCCGGGTATCGCTACAATGAGCAGTTCTTC. Its protein is CASSPPGYRYNEQFF.

The rearrangement joins TRBV2 to TRBJ1-2; 8 bases match TRBD1. The germline V gene has CDR1 SNHLY and CDR2 FYNNEI. The CDR3 is 12 residues long. Unmatched junction bases numbered 4, after V lost 6 bases and J lost 7 bases. The CDR3 DNA reads TGTGCCAGCAGCGACAGGGGCCGTGGCTACACCTTC. Translation gives CASSDRGRGYTF.

The chain has TRBV10-3 and TRBJ2-7, with D tentatively TRBD1 (6 bases). The CDR3 has 21 amino acids. CDR1 is ENHRY, CDR2 SYGVKD, per germline. The V end lost 2 bases, the J end lost 2 bases, and 31 bases lay between the germline ends. This CDR3 is CAISEPRLETGNSLATYEQYF. In nucleotides, the CDR3 is TGTGCCATCAGTGAGCCCCGGCTGGAAACAGGGAATTCTCTTGCCACCTACGAGCAGTACTTC.

The J gene is TRBJ2-5, the V gene TRBV3-1 (or the pseudogene TRBV3-2); TRBD1 aligns across 11 bases. The CDR3 is made up of 13 amino acids. Trimming removed 6 bases from V and 5 bases from J; junction bases left unmatched: 2. The germline CDR1 and CDR2 sequences are LGHDT and YNNKEL (reference sequence). CDR3 residues: CASRGQGGETQYF. In DNA, the CDR3 is TGTGCCAGCAGGGGACAGGGGGGGGAGACCCAGTACTTC.

This chain links TRBV19 with TRBJ1-5; D possibly corresponds to TRBD1 (6 bases). This CDR3 region has 15 residues. The V end lost 6 bases, the J end lost 4 bases, and 16 bases lay between the germline ends. The germline V gene encodes CDR1 LNHDA and CDR2 SQIVND (reference sequence). The CDR3 sequence is CASRTGTHDNQPQHF. For the CDR3, the DNA is TGTGCCAGTAGGACCGGGACACACGATAATCAGCCCCAGCATTTT.

The chain carries TRBV5-6 and TRBJ2-7; 7 bases are shared with TRBD1. The germline V gene has CDR1 SGHDT and CDR2 YYEEEE. J lost 0 bases, V lost 3 bases, and 9 bases had no gene match. CDR3 length: 16 residues. The CDR3, as DNA: TGTGCCAGCAGCTCATCGACAGGGTCGAGCTCCTACGAGCAGTACGTC. Translation: CASSSSTGSSSYEQYV.

The J gene is TRBJ1-1, the V gene TRBV7-6; TRBD1 matches at 12 bases. This CDR3 is 17 amino acids long. J gave up 3 bases and V 5 bases, and 10 bases lay outside the gene matches. Germline-derived CDR1 and CDR2 are SGHVS and FNYEAQ. The CDR3 region has the DNA TGTGCCAGCAGCCCCGTCCCGGGACAGGGGGCAGACACTGAAGCTTTCTTT. This codes for CASSPVPGQGADTEAFF.

Comment on this clone: A clone one base away is much larger, so this may be a read error. This sample also contains other DNA sequences that code for the same CDR3. The chain has TRBV5-1 and TRBJ1-5; tentatively, D is TRBD1 (5 bases). The CDR3 covers 15 residues. Germline V gene sequence: CDR1 SGHRS, CDR2 YFSETQ. V dropped 0 bases and J dropped 0 bases, with 7 bases sitting between them. The CDR3 protein is CASSLVGGSNQPQHF. CDR3 sequence (DNA): TGCGCCAGCAGCTTGGTCGGGGGTAGCAATCAGCCCCAGCATTTT.

The CDR3 DNA reads as TGTGCCAGCAGCCTAGGGGACAGGGCGAAGCAGTTCTTC. It is translated as CASSLGDRAKQFF. The J gene is TRBJ2-1, the V gene TRBV7-8; 9 bases match TRBD1. Germline lookup yields CDR1 SGHVS and CDR2 FQNEAQ. The CDR3 runs to 13 residues. The V gene end was trimmed by 5 bases and the J gene end by 11 bases; junction bases not matched to a gene: 7. Drawing the rest from reference TRBV7-8 and TRBJ2-1, the complete variable domain is GAGVSQSPRYKVAKRGQDVALRCDPISGHVSLFWYQQALGQGPEFLTYFQNEAQLDKSGLPSDRFFAERPEGSVSTLKIQRTQQEDSAVYLCASSLGDRAKQFFGPGTRLTVL.

The chain has TRBV11-2 and TRBJ2-3; D may be TRBD2 (5 bases). CDR1 and CDR2 from the germline V gene are SGHAT and FQNNGV. The CDR3 totals 14 residues. V lost 1 base, J lost 6 bases, and 11 bases lay in between. CDR3 bases: TGTGCCAGCAGCTTAGTAGCTGGACTGGATACGCAGTATTTT. Encoded protein: CASSLVAGLDTQYF.

This sequence joins TRBV5-1 and TRBJ1-1, with 8 bases lining up with TRBD1. This CDR3 has 15 amino acids. The trim removed 4 bases at V and 4 bases at J, leaving 9 bases unmatched. Germline V gene lookup returns CDR1 SGHRS and CDR2 YFSETQ. The CDR3 nucleotides are TGCGCCAGCAGCATACACGGACAGGGCGCCACTGAAGCTTTCTTT. This gives the protein CASSIHGQGATEAFF. The full variable domain, completed using reference TRBV5-1 and TRBJ1-1, is KAGVTQTPRYLIKTRGQQVTLSCSPISGHRSVSWYQQTPGQGLQFLFEYFSETQRNKGNFPGRFSGRQFSNSRSEMNVSTLELGDSALYLCASSIHGQGATEAFFGQGTRLTVV.

The chain links TRBV11-2 to TRBJ1-2, with no clear D. The CDR3 runs to 12 residues. The ends were cut back, 3 bases at V and 4 bases at J, with 6 bases in the middle. Germline-derived CDR1 and CDR2 are SGHAT and FQNNGV. The CDR3 nucleotides read TGTGCCAGCAGCTTGAGAGGCTATGGCTACACCTTC. Residues: CASSLRGYGYTF.

The V gene is TRBV27, the J gene TRBJ1-2; 8 bases agree with TRBD1. The germline CDR1 and CDR2 sequences are MNHEY and SMNVEV (reference sequence). V shed 4 bases and J 3 bases; nucleotides not matched to a gene: 4. The CDR3 is 14 amino acids. DNA for the CDR3: TGTGCCAGCAGTTGGACAGGGTTTGACTATGGCTACACCTTC. Translating gives CASSWTGFDYGYTF.

The chain carries TRBV10-1 and TRBJ1-6; D is unresolved. Trimming cost V 5 bases and J 5 bases, with 10 bases left between them. Germline loops: CDR1 WNHNN, CDR2 SYGVQD (reference sequence). This CDR3 comprises 14 residues. This CDR3 reads CASSQESNNSPLHF. In nucleotides, the CDR3 is TGCGCCAGCAGTCAGGAATCCAATAATTCACCCCTCCACTTT.

The rearrangement links TRBV6-5 to TRBJ1-2; the match to TRBD1 covers 7 bases. The trim removed 8 bases at V and 3 bases at J, leaving 12 bases unmatched. This CDR3 has 15 amino acids. Germline CDR1 is MNHEY and CDR2 is SVGAGI. CDR3 in amino acids: CASRGFEGADYGYTF. CDR3 nucleotides: TGTGCCAGCCGGGGGTTTGAGGGGGCCGACTATGGCTACACCTTC.

The chain recombines TRBV15 with TRBJ1-1; D might be TRBD1 (5 bases). The length of the CDR3 is 14 residues. From germline, CDR1 is LNHNV and CDR2 YYDKDF (reference sequence). V lost 4 bases and J lost 4, with 13 bases in between. The CDR3 region is CATSIPGLGTEAFF. The DNA for the CDR3 is TGTGCCACCAGCATTCCGGGACTCGGCACTGAAGCTTTCTTT.

The chain links TRBV5-1 to TRBJ1-2, with D hard to call. Deletions cut 4 bases from V and 2 bases from J, with 12 bases between. The length of the CDR3 is 14 residues. Germline values: CDR1 SGHRS, CDR2 YFSETQ. The CDR3 reads CASSGGPANYGYTF. DNA of the CDR3: TGCGCCAGCAGCGGCGGCCCAGCCAACTATGGCTACACCTTC.

This sequence joins TRBV6-6 and TRBJ2-1; TRBD2 agrees at 7 bases. Germline-derived CDR1 and CDR2 are MNHNY and SVGAGI (reference sequence). J was trimmed by 8 bases and V by 5 bases; bases with no gene match: 3. The CDR3 covers 12 residues. CDR3 nucleotides: TGTGCCAGCAGTCGTCTAGCGGATGAGCAGTTCTTC. Translating it yields CASSRLADEQFF.

The rearrangement joins TRBV19 to TRBJ1-5, with TRBD1 as a possible D gene (6 bases). Germline-derived CDR1 and CDR2 are LNHDA and SQIVND (reference sequence). V shed 3 bases and J shed 4 bases, with 19 bases lying between them. The CDR3 is 17 residues long. The DNA of the CDR3 is TGTGCCAGTAGTATTAGGAACCCCCAGACAGGTAATCAGCCCCAGCATTTT. As protein: CASSIRNPQTGNQPQHF.